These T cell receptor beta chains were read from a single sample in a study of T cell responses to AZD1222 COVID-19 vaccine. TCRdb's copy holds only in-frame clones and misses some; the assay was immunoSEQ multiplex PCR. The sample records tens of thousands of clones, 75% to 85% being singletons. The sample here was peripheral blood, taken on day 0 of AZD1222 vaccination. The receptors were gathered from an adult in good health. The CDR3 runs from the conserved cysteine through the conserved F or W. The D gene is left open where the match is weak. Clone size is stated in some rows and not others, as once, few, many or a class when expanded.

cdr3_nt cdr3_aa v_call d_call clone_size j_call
TGTGCCACCAGTGAGGGACAGGGAGGCTACACCTTC CATSEGQGGYTF TRBV24-1 TRBD1 . TRBJ1-2
TGTGCCAGCAGTTCAGGGGGGGCGGCGGCAGATACGCAGTATTTT CASSSGGAAADTQYF TRBV28 . . TRBJ2-3
TGTGCCAGCAGCTTAGTAGGGACTAGTAAATACGAGCAGTACTTC CASSLVGTSKYEQYF TRBV11-2 TRBD2 . TRBJ2-7
TGCGCCAGCAGCCAAGAAGGGCTGAATTCACAAGAGACCCAGTACTTC CASSQEGLNSQETQYF TRBV4-1 . . TRBJ2-5
TGCGCCAGCAGCCCGAGACAGGTTCCTTACGAGCAGTACTTC CASSPRQVPYEQYF TRBV5-1 . . TRBJ2-7
TGTGCCATCAGGGACACCCTCTCCTACGAGCAGTACTTC CAIRDTLSYEQYF TRBV10-3 . few TRBJ2-7
TGTGCCAGTAGTATAGGGACAGGCGCTTTCTACGAGCAGTACTTC CASSIGTGAFYEQYF TRBV19 TRBD1 . TRBJ2-7
TGTGCCAGTAGTACGCAGGGATCCGGGATCGTGTACGAGCAGTACTTC CASSTQGSGIVYEQYF TRBV19 . . TRBJ2-7
TGTGCCAGTGGGTCCCGGACAGGGGTTAATTCACCCCTCCACTTT CASGSRTGVNSPLHF TRBV28 TRBD1 few TRBJ1-6
TGTGCCAGCAGTGGCACCGAGGTTGAAGCTTTCTTT CASSGTEVEAFF TRBV28 . few TRBJ1-1
TGTGCCAGCAGGAAAGGGGGGTCCTCCTATAATTCACCCCTCCACTTT CASRKGGSSYNSPLHF TRBV11-2 . . TRBJ1-6
TGTGCCAGCAGCGCAGGGGAGGGTTACGAGCAGTACTTC CASSAGEGYEQYF TRBV9 . few TRBJ2-7
TGCGCCAGCAGCTTGACTTCATCAACTAATGAAAAACTGTTTTTT CASSLTSSTNEKLFF TRBV5-1 . . TRBJ1-4
TGTGCCAGCAGCTCCCAGGTCTGGCTAGGGATCAACACCGGGGAGCTGTTTTTT CASSSQVWLGINTGELFF TRBV5-6 . . TRBJ2-2
TGCGCCAGCAGCTGGTCAGGGGAAGAGACCCAGTACTTC CASSWSGEETQYF TRBV5-1 . . TRBJ2-5
TGTGCCAGTAGTACCACAGGTTACACCGGGGAGCTGTTTTTT CASSTTGYTGELFF TRBV19 . . TRBJ2-2
TGTGCCTGGAGAGGGGAGTCCAACTACGAGCAGTACTTC CAWRGESNYEQYF TRBV30 . once TRBJ2-7
TGTGCCTGGAGTGTACAGGCAGGGTTGTCACCCCTCCACTTT CAWSVQAGLSPLHF TRBV30 . . TRBJ1-6
TGTGCCATCAGTGTCAGGGAGGACACTGAAGCTTTCTTT CAISVREDTEAFF TRBV10-3 . . TRBJ1-1
TGTGCCAGCACCCGACAGGAGAGAGACTATGGCTACACCTTC CASTRQERDYGYTF TRBV2 . . TRBJ1-2
TGTGCCAGCAGGAGGGAGGGGGATACGCAGTATTTT CASRREGDTQYF TRBV2 TRBD2 . TRBJ2-3
TGTGCCAGCTGGGAGGACCCTAATTCACCCCTCCACTTT CASWEDPNSPLHF TRBV28 . . TRBJ1-6
TGTGCCAGTAGACGGACAGGGGATAACACAGATACGCAGTATTTT CASRRTGDNTDTQYF TRBV2 TRBD1 . TRBJ2-3
TGTGCCTGGAGTACCGGGACTGGAGGAAACACCATATATTTT CAWSTGTGGNTIYF TRBV30 . once TRBJ1-3
TGTGCCAGTAGTCCCCGGACCGGTACCTACGAGCAGTACTTC CASSPRTGTYEQYF TRBV19 . . TRBJ2-7
TGTGCCAGCAGCTTAGAACTAGCAGGCGGAAATGAGCAGTTCTTC CASSLELAGGNEQFF TRBV11-1 . . TRBJ2-1
TGTGCCAGCAGCTTAGCGGGGACTAGCGTACAGCAGTACTTC CASSLAGTSVQQYF TRBV7-2 TRBD2 . TRBJ2-7
TGTGCCAGCACCCGCATGTGGTCTGGGGGATACGAGCAGTACTTC CASTRMWSGGYEQYF TRBV27 . . TRBJ2-7
TGTGCCAGCAGTCGGACAGGGGATTTTGGCTACACCTTC CASSRTGDFGYTF TRBV6-5 TRBD1 . TRBJ1-2
TGCGCCAGCAGCGCAGGACAGGGAGTCTACGAGCAGTACTTC CASSAGQGVYEQYF TRBV5-1 TRBD1 . TRBJ2-7
TGTGCCTGGAGTCACCTTAGCGGGATTAACACCGGGGAGCTGTTTTTT CAWSHLSGINTGELFF TRBV30 TRBD2 . TRBJ2-2
TGTGCCAGCAGCTTACTGGGGGAAAGTAATGAAAAACTGTTTTTT CASSLLGESNEKLFF TRBV7-9 . . TRBJ1-4
TGCGCCAGCAGCCAAGAGCCCAGCGGGGCAGCCTACGAGCAGTACTTC CASSQEPSGAAYEQYF TRBV4-3 TRBD2 . TRBJ2-7
TGTGCCAGCTCACCAGTGGACCCACCAGAAAAACTGTTTTTT CASSPVDPPEKLFF TRBV18 . . TRBJ1-4
TGTGCCAGTAGTATACGGGCAGGCCTTAAGGAACCCCAGCATTTT CASSIRAGLKEPQHF TRBV19 . . TRBJ1-5